Listed below are T cell receptor beta chains from one sample, sequenced in a study of regulatory T cells in long-lasting Graves disease. TCRdb ran MiXCR on the multiplex PCR reads and lists one entry per CDR3 protein. The sample holds over 350,000 distinct CDR3 sequences, 20% to 25% seen once. The sample was peripheral blood mononuclear cells (PBMCs), taken when the disease was refractory, from a patient treated with antithyroid drugs. Source of these receptors: a female donor with Graves disease. Both conserved end residues are part of each CDR3. A D gene is named only where the DNA matches it firmly. Clone size, where shown, is once, few, many, or a class for clones that have expanded.

j_call | clone_size | v_call | d_call | cdr3_nt | cdr3_aa
TRBJ1-1 | many | TRBV3-1 | . | TGTGCCAGCAGCCGAGGGGGGACGAATGAAGCTTTCTTT | CASSRGGTNEAFF
TRBJ1-2 | few | TRBV20-1 | TRBD1 | TGCAGTGCTACGGGACAGGGAGCTACCTATGGCTACACCTTC | CSATGQGATYGYTF
TRBJ2-7 | many | TRBV7-7 | . | TGTGCTAGCAGCCTCTCTGAGGGCTACGAGCAGTACTTC | CASSLSEGYEQYF
TRBJ1-1 | . | TRBV5-1 | . | TGCGCCAGCAGCACCGGACAGCTGAACACTGGAGCTTTCTTT | CASSTGQLNTGAFF
TRBJ2-3 | . | TRBV28 | . | TGTGCCAGCAGCCAGACAGTTCATACGCAGTATTTT | CASSQTVHTQYF
TRBJ2-1 | . | TRBV7-9 | TRBD2 | TGTGCCAGCAGCTTACGACTAGCTGCAGATGAGCAGTTCTTC | CASSLRLAADEQFF
TRBJ2-5 | many | TRBV7-9 | . | TGTGCCAGCACCCAAGCAGGGGACCCGGAGACCCAGTACTTC | CASTQAGDPETQYF
TRBJ2-3 | . | TRBV13 | . | TGTGCCAGCAGCTTACAGACCAAAGATGCGCAGTATTTT | CASSLQTKDAQYF
TRBJ1-6 | many | TRBV7-2 | TRBD1 | TGTGCCAGCAGCTTAAAACAGGGGGGTTCACCCCTCCACTTT | CASSLKQGGSPLHF
TRBJ2-5 | many | TRBV12-3/TRBV12-4 | . | TGTGCCAGCAGTCTTGGGCAAACAGAGACCCAGTACTTC | CASSLGQTETQYF
TRBJ2-4 | many | TRBV3-1 | . | TGTGCCAGCAGCCAAGACCAGGCAAACATTCAGTACTTC | CASSQDQANIQYF
TRBJ2-7 | . | TRBV19 | . | TGTGCCAGTACCCTTCATCATGGTACCCCCTACGAGCAGTACTTC | CASTLHHGTPYEQYF
TRBJ2-7 | few | TRBV20-1 | . | TGCAGTGCTAGAGCCGGGCTTAACGAGCAGTACTTC | CSARAGLNEQYF
TRBJ1-1 | few | TRBV5-1 | . | TGCGCCAGCAGCTTGAGCGGGCCCCGGGGCACTGAAGCTTTCTTT | CASSLSGPRGTEAFF
TRBJ1-2 | many | TRBV27 | TRBD1 | TGTGCCAGCAGGGGGACAGGGGGGCTGGATGGCTACACCTTC | CASRGTGGLDGYTF
TRBJ2-7 | . | TRBV28 | TRBD2 | TGTGCCAGCAGTCCCCGGAAGGCGGGAGAGGAGCAGTACTTC | CASSPRKAGEEQYF
TRBJ1-1 | . | TRBV7-9 | . | TGTGCCAGCAGCTTAGGCATGGCTGAAGCTTTCTTT | CASSLGMAEAFF
TRBJ2-5 | few | TRBV28 | . | TGTGCCAGCAGTTTAAGGAAGGGGGGCGGTTTGGTCAAAGAGACCCAGTACTTC | CASSLRKGGGLVKETQYF
TRBJ2-5 | many | TRBV10-3 | . | TGTGCCATCGGACGAGAAACAGGGGAGGGGACCCAGTACTTC | CAIGRETGEGTQYF
TRBJ1-2 | many | TRBV20-1 | . | TGCAGTGTGGGCAGGGACTTATATGGCTACACCTTC | CSVGRDLYGYTF
TRBJ1-2 | many | TRBV6-5 | TRBD1 | TGTGCCAGCAGTTACACCAGGGGGTCTGGCTACACCTTC | CASSYTRGSGYTF
TRBJ2-3 | . | TRBV11-2 | . | TGTGCCAGCAGCTTAGTCCCGGAGGGGGTGCTTGGTACGCAGTATTTT | CASSLVPEGVLGTQYF
TRBJ2-7 | . | TRBV19 | TRBD2 | TGTGCCAGTAGTATAGCCTCCGCGGGGGCCTACGAGCAGTACTTC | CASSIASAGAYEQYF
TRBJ1-4 | . | TRBV30 | . | TGTGCCTGGACCCAACGATACGAAGAAAAACTGTTTTTT | CAWTQRYEEKLFF
TRBJ1-4 | many | TRBV20-1 | . | TGCAGTGCTAGAGATTTCAGAGCAACTAATGAAAAACTGTTTTTT | CSARDFRATNEKLFF
TRBJ2-7 | many | TRBV6-1 | . | TGTGCCAGCAGTGAATTGAGCAGTACTTACGAGCAGTACTTC | CASSELSSTYEQYF
TRBJ1-5 | few | TRBV29-1 | . | TGCAGCGTTGGGATTGGGGCCAATCAGCCCCAGCATTTT | CSVGIGANQPQHF
TRBJ1-1 | few | TRBV2 | . | TGTGCCAGCAGTGAATTGGTAGGTGTGACTGAAGCTTTCTTT | CASSELVGVTEAFF
TRBJ1-2 | few | TRBV9 | . | TGTGCCAGCAGCGTAGAGGACAACTATGGCTACACCTTC | CASSVEDNYGYTF
TRBJ1-6 | once | TRBV2 | . | TGTGCCAGCAGTTTGGCGAAGAGTAGCTCCTATAATTCACCCCTCCACTTT | CASSLAKSSSYNSPLHF
TRBJ2-1 | once | TRBV7-6 | . | TGTGCCAGCAGCTTGATGGGGCGCGACAATGAGCAGTTCTTC | CASSLMGRDNEQFF
TRBJ2-5 | few | TRBV5-1 | TRBD2 | TGCGCCAGCAGTCCTTCCGGGGCGGGAGGTCGAGAGACCCAGTACTTC | CASSPSGAGGRETQYF
TRBJ1-5 | many | TRBV6-1 | . | TGTGCCAGCAGTGAAGCGCTCAGGGTGGGCCAGCCCCAGCATTTT | CASSEALRVGQPQHF
TRBJ2-1 | . | TRBV7-3 | TRBD2 | TGTGCCAGCAGCTTAAGGGCCAAAGGTCAGCGGGATTCCGTCAATGAGCAGTTCTTC | CASSLRAKGQRDSVNEQFF
TRBJ1-1 | . | TRBV6-1 | TRBD1 | TGTGCCAGCAGGGAAAACTTTGGGTCGGGACAGGCGAACACTGAAGCTTTCTTT | CASRENFGSGQANTEAFF
TRBJ1-5 | few | TRBV30 | TRBD1 | TGTGCCTGGAGTGCCGGACAGGGAGGGGAGCCCCAGCATTTT | CAWSAGQGGEPQHF
TRBJ2-7 | few | TRBV6-2/TRBV6-3 | . | TGTGCCAGCAGCCGGCCCCTCGGCCCAGGGGGGGAGCAGTACTTC | CASSRPLGPGGEQYF
TRBJ2-3 | many | TRBV2 | TRBD2 | TGTGCCAGCAGTGAGAGGGTAGCGGGAGGAACAGATACGCAGTATTTT | CASSERVAGGTDTQYF
TRBJ1-1 | many | TRBV28 | . | TGTGCCAGTCGGGGCCTTGGGACCGTTGAAGCTTTCTTT | CASRGLGTVEAFF
TRBJ2-4 | . | TRBV20-1 | . | TGCAGTGCGAGCCCCACAGGAATAGTAGCCAAAAACATTCAGTACTTC | CSASPTGIVAKNIQYF
TRBJ2-5 | once | TRBV29-1 | . | TGCAGCGTTGCTGGGGGGACCATTGGGACCCAGTACTTC | CSVAGGTIGTQYF
TRBJ1-5 | . | TRBV19 | . | TGTGCCAGTAGTCCTACCGGGACTTACAATCAGCCCCAGCATTTT | CASSPTGTYNQPQHF
TRBJ1-4 | . | TRBV7-9 | . | TGTGCCAGCAGCTTAGGGGGCGTAACTAATGAAAAACTGTTTTTT | CASSLGGVTNEKLFF
TRBJ2-5 | . | TRBV5-1 | . | TGCGCCAGCAGATCTGGACAGGGAGGGGGACCCCAGACCCAGTACTTC | CASRSGQGGGPQTQYF
TRBJ2-1 | . | TRBV27 | . | TGTGCCAGCAAGACAGCCCGCTCCTACAATGAGCAGTTCTTC | CASKTARSYNEQFF
TRBJ2-6 | many | TRBV28 | . | TGTGCCAGCAGTTTTGACCTCTCTGGGGCCAACGTCCTGACTTTC | CASSFDLSGANVLTF
TRBJ2-2 | few | TRBV27 | . | TGTGCCAGCAGTTTATCCGGGGTTGGCACCGGGGAGCTGTTTTTT | CASSLSGVGTGELFF